The clone carrying this T cell receptor beta chain turned up a few times. Its target is not known. The record originates from a study of OX40 agonist ivuxolimab in advanced cancers. The V and J ends lost 2 bases and 4 bases respectively, with 9 bases between them. Germline V gene data show CDR1 as SGHNT and CDR2 as YENEEA. The CDR3 covers 14 residues. Study-wide results and limits: Which antigen the expanded peripheral T cells recognized is unknown.

Repertoires were generated with immunoSEQ multiplex PCR, while TCRdb's copy carries only in-frame clones and drops some. The sample lists around 22,000 clones; 86% were seen once. The chain couples TRBV11-3 to TRBJ2-1; D uncertain. The starting material was CD4+ or CD8+ T cells sorted from blood, obtained in a trial of the OX40 agonist ivuxolimab. The clonotype was recovered from an adult with an advanced solid tumor such as melanoma, head and neck, liver or kidney cancer. In nucleotides, the CDR3 is TGTGCCAGCAGCTTATACGGTAGTTACAATGAGCAGTTCTTC. It encodes CASSLYGSYNEQFF. The full variable domain, its missing parts supplied by reference TRBV11-3 and TRBJ2-1, is EAGVVQSPRYKIIEKKQPVAFWCNPISGHNTLYWYLQNLGQGPELLIRYENEEAVDDSQLPKDRFSAERLKGVDSTLKIQPAELGDSAVYLCASSLYGSYNEQFFGPGTRLTVL.